This TCR beta chain stems from a study of beta chain features in type 1 diabetes. Across the whole study: No age, gender or cell yield differences were seen between patients and healthy donors.

The V segment lost 0 bases and the J segment 6 bases; nucleotides outside the gene matches: 2. The length of the CDR3 is 13 residues. Per the germline V gene, CDR1 is SGDLS and CDR2 is YYNGEE. The study's findings and limits: Type 1 diabetes patients had fewer VDJ junction insertions and more deletions. Among all four CD4+ subsets, Type 1 diabetes patients had TCRB CDR3s that were moderately but significantly shorter.

With regard to this clone: The antigen remains undetermined.

TCRB transcripts that were expressed got sequenced, as all of the isolated RNA had been reverse transcribed. The data were produced by immunoSEQ multiplex PCR, yet TCRdb's version contains in-frame clones alone and is incomplete. Among hundreds of thousands of clones listed, 15% were seen once. The rearrangement joins TRBV9 to TRBJ2-7; TRBD1 matches at 8 bases. The sample taken for sequencing was naive CD4+ T cells from blood. The receptor's source is a man younger than 30 with type 1 diabetes. CDR3: CASSVGQGSEQYF. The CDR3 region has the DNA TGTGCCAGCAGCGTAGGACAGGGGAGCGAGCAGTACTTC.